A selection of T cell receptor beta chains follows, all from one sample in a study of T cells in Graves' hyperthyroidism and ophthalmopathy. TCRdb re-derived calls from the multiplex PCR reads in MiXCR, one entry per CDR3 protein. The sample yields hundreds of thousands of distinct CDR3 sequences, under 20% seen once. The sequencing input was blood. Source of these receptors: a woman aged 45-59 years with Graves' hyperthyroidism that later progressed to Graves' ophthalmopathy. The CDR3 runs from the conserved cysteine through the conserved F or W. A D gene is named only where the DNA matches it firmly. Clone sizes are given selectively: once, few, many, or a class where the clone is expanded.

clone size: many
J gene: TRBJ2-5
V gene: TRBV12-3/TRBV12-4
D gene: TRBD2
CDR3 protein: CASSPFKLAGTPQGETQYF
CDR3 DNA: TGTGCCAGCAGTCCTTTCAAACTAGCGGGGACACCTCAAGGAGAGACCCAGTACTTC

clone size: NA
J gene: TRBJ1-2
V gene: TRBV2
D gene: TRBD1
CDR3 protein: CASSSDRGGSYGYTF
CDR3 DNA: TGTGCCAGCAGTTCCGACAGGGGTGGTAGCTATGGCTACACCTTC

clone size: many
J gene: TRBJ2-1
V gene: TRBV30
D gene: TRBD2
CDR3 protein: CAWSGTSVHNEQFF
CDR3 DNA: TGTGCCTGGAGCGGGACTAGCGTGCACAATGAGCAGTTCTTC

clone size: NA
J gene: TRBJ2-5
V gene: TRBV20-1
D gene: TRBD1
CDR3 protein: CSARALTGVETQYF
CDR3 DNA: TGCAGTGCTAGAGCCCTAACAGGGGTAGAGACCCAGTACTTC

clone size: many
J gene: TRBJ1-2
V gene: TRBV12-3/TRBV12-4
D gene: NA
CDR3 protein: CASSPRTDLNYGYTF
CDR3 DNA: TGTGCCAGCAGTCCGCGGACTGACTTAAACTATGGCTACACCTTC

clone size: many
J gene: TRBJ1-5
V gene: TRBV20-1
D gene: TRBD1
CDR3 protein: CSAGGTGQPQHF
CDR3 DNA: TGCAGTGCTGGGGGGACAGGGCAGCCCCAGCATTTT

clone size: many
J gene: TRBJ1-6
V gene: TRBV28
D gene: TRBD1
CDR3 protein: CASRTQGTNSPLHF
CDR3 DNA: TGTGCCAGCAGAACACAGGGGACTAATTCACCCCTCCACTTT

clone size: many
J gene: TRBJ1-6
V gene: TRBV20-1
D gene: NA
CDR3 protein: CSATDRSGSPLHF
CDR3 DNA: TGCAGTGCTACCGACAGGTCCGGGTCACCCCTCCACTTT

clone size: NA
J gene: TRBJ2-7
V gene: TRBV10-3
D gene: NA
CDR3 protein: CAISESFQGVYEQYF
CDR3 DNA: TGTGCCATCAGTGAGTCCTTCCAGGGAGTATACGAGCAGTACTTC

clone size: NA
J gene: TRBJ2-5
V gene: TRBV19
D gene: NA
CDR3 protein: CASSIFDSQTQYF
CDR3 DNA: TGTGCCAGTAGTATTTTCGACAGCCAGACCCAGTACTTC

clone size: many
J gene: TRBJ2-2
V gene: TRBV27
D gene: NA
CDR3 protein: CASSLGGPNTGELFF
CDR3 DNA: TGTGCCAGCAGTTTGGGGGGGCCCAACACCGGGGAGCTGTTTTTT

clone size: NA
J gene: TRBJ2-7
V gene: TRBV12-3/TRBV12-4
D gene: NA
CDR3 protein: CASSPSSGSSYEQYF
CDR3 DNA: TGTGCCAGCAGCCCCTCGTCCGGGAGCTCCTACGAGCAGTACTTC

clone size: few
J gene: TRBJ1-1
V gene: TRBV27
D gene: TRBD1
CDR3 protein: CASSLWGQGGTEAFF
CDR3 DNA: TGTGCCAGCAGTTTATGGGGACAGGGGGGAACTGAAGCTTTCTTT

clone size: few
J gene: TRBJ2-7
V gene: TRBV10-3
D gene: NA
CDR3 protein: CAISELDEQYF
CDR3 DNA: TGTGCCATCAGTGAGTTGGACGAGCAGTACTTC

clone size: many
J gene: TRBJ1-2
V gene: TRBV3-1
D gene: TRBD1
CDR3 protein: CASSQVAGGGYTF
CDR3 DNA: TGTGCCAGCAGCCAAGTGGCAGGGGGAGGCTACACCTTC

clone size: few
J gene: TRBJ1-4
V gene: TRBV12-5
D gene: NA
CDR3 protein: CASGLWTATNEKLFF
CDR3 DNA: TGTGCTAGTGGTTTGTGGACAGCAACTAATGAAAAACTGTTTTTT

clone size: many
J gene: TRBJ2-3
V gene: TRBV5-1
D gene: TRBD2
CDR3 protein: CASSFSSGVSDTQYF
CDR3 DNA: TGCGCCAGCAGCTTCTCTAGCGGGGTCTCAGATACGCAGTATTTT

clone size: many
J gene: TRBJ2-3
V gene: TRBV12-3/TRBV12-4
D gene: NA
CDR3 protein: CASSRDLVSTDTQYF
CDR3 DNA: TGTGCCAGCAGTCGGGACCTGGTTAGCACAGATACGCAGTATTTT

clone size: few
J gene: TRBJ1-4
V gene: TRBV15
D gene: NA
CDR3 protein: CATSTGGPNNEKLFF
CDR3 DNA: TGTGCCACCAGCACCGGCGGACCCAATAATGAAAAACTGTTTTTT

clone size: NA
J gene: TRBJ1-2
V gene: TRBV9
D gene: NA
CDR3 protein: CASSAPDGAYGYTF
CDR3 DNA: TGTGCCAGCAGCGCACCCGACGGTGCCTATGGCTACACCTTC

clone size: NA
J gene: TRBJ1-2
V gene: TRBV28
D gene: TRBD1
CDR3 protein: CASSPRDRGPVAGYTF
CDR3 DNA: TGTGCCAGCAGTCCCCGGGACAGGGGGCCGGTTGCTGGCTACACCTTC

clone size: NA
J gene: TRBJ2-5
V gene: TRBV24-1
D gene: NA
CDR3 protein: CATIIRRETQYF
CDR3 DNA: TGTGCCACCATAATCCGCCGGGAGACCCAGTACTTC

clone size: many
J gene: TRBJ1-2
V gene: TRBV3-1
D gene: NA
CDR3 protein: CASSQETAGRGYTF
CDR3 DNA: TGTGCCAGCAGCCAAGAAACGGCAGGGCGTGGCTACACCTTC

clone size: NA
J gene: TRBJ1-6
V gene: TRBV6-5
D gene: NA
CDR3 protein: CASSYTGSFAPLHF
CDR3 DNA: TGTGCCAGCAGTTACACCGGGTCCTTTGCACCCCTCCACTTT

clone size: few
J gene: TRBJ2-1
V gene: TRBV20-1
D gene: NA
CDR3 protein: CSARPNRPTSYNEQFF
CDR3 DNA: TGCAGTGCTAGGCCCAACAGGCCAACTTCCTACAATGAGCAGTTCTTC

clone size: few
J gene: TRBJ1-1
V gene: TRBV4-1
D gene: TRBD1
CDR3 protein: CASSQAEERGRAFF
CDR3 DNA: TGCGCCAGCAGCCAAGCCGAGGAGAGGGGGCGGGCTTTCTTT

clone size: NA
J gene: TRBJ1-1
V gene: TRBV29-1
D gene: NA
CDR3 protein: CSVEDRARGTEAFF
CDR3 DNA: TGCAGCGTTGAAGACCGGGCGCGGGGCACTGAAGCTTTCTTT

clone size: many
J gene: TRBJ1-1
V gene: TRBV19
D gene: NA
CDR3 protein: CASSIQTVGYTEAFF
CDR3 DNA: TGTGCCAGTAGTATTCAGACAGTGGGCTACACTGAAGCTTTCTTT

clone size: NA
J gene: TRBJ1-1
V gene: TRBV6-6
D gene: NA
CDR3 protein: CASSYSGAGDNTEAFF
CDR3 DNA: TGTGCCAGCAGTTACTCGGGGGCAGGCGATAACACTGAAGCTTTCTTT

clone size: few
J gene: TRBJ2-1
V gene: TRBV20-1
D gene: NA
CDR3 protein: CSARKRMRDEQFF
CDR3 DNA: TGCAGTGCTAGAAAAAGAATGAGGGATGAGCAGTTCTTC

clone size: NA
J gene: TRBJ1-5
V gene: TRBV30
D gene: NA
CDR3 protein: CAWRSKPTGTRGNQPQHF
CDR3 DNA: TGTGCCTGGAGGTCAAAGCCCACCGGGACAAGGGGAAATCAGCCCCAGCATTTT

clone size: few
J gene: TRBJ1-6
V gene: TRBV30
D gene: NA
CDR3 protein: CAWTRYGDSPLHF
CDR3 DNA: TGTGCCTGGACACGCTATGGGGATTCACCCCTCCACTTT